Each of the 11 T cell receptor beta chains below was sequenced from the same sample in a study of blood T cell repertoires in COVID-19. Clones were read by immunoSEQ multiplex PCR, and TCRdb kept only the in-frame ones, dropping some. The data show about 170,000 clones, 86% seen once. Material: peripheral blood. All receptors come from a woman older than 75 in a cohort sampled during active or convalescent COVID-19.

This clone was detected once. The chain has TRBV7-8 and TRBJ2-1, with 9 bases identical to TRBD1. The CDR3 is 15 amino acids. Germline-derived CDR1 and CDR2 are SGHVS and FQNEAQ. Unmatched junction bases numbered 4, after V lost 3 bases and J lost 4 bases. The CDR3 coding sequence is TGTGCCAGCAGCTTCGGGACAGGGACTTACAATGAGCAGTTCTTC. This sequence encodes CASSFGTGTYNEQFF.

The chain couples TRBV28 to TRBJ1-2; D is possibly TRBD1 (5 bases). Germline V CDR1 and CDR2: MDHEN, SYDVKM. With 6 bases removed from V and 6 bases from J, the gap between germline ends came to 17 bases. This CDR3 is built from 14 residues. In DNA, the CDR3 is TGTGCCAGCAGCCTTCCGGCTCAGGGAAATGGCTACACCTTC. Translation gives CASSLPAQGNGYTF.

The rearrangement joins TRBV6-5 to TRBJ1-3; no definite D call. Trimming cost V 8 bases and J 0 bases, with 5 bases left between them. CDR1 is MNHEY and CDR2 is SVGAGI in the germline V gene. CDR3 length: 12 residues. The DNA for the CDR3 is TGTGCCAGCCGGAGCTCTGGAAACACCATATATTTT. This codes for CASRSSGNTIYF.

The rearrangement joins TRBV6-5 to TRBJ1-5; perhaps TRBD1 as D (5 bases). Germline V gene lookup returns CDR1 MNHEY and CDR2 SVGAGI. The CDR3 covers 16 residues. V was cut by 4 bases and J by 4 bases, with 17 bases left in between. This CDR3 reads CASSSGPRVQNQPQHF. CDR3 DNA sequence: TGTGCCAGCAGTTCAGGCCCCAGGGTTCAGAATCAGCCCCAGCATTTT.

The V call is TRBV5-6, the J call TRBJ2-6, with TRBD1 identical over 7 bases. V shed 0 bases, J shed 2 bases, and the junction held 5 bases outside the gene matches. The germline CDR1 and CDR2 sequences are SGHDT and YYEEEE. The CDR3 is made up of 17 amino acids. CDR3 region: CASSLGRQGAGANVLTF. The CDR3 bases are TGTGCCAGCAGCTTGGGCCGCCAGGGGGCTGGGGCCAACGTCCTGACTTTC.

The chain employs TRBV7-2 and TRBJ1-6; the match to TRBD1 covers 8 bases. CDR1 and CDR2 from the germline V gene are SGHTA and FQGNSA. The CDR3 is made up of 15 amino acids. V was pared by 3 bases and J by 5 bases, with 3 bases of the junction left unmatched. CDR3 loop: CASSFRTGNNSPLHF. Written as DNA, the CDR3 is TGTGCCAGCAGCTTCAGGACAGGGAATAATTCACCCCTCCACTTT.

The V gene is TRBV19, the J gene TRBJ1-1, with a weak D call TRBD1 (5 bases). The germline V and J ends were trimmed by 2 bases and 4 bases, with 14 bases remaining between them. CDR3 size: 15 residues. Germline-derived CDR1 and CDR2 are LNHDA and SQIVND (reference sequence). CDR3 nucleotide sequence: TGTGCCAGTAGTATATTCGGCCTCGGGGGCACTGAAGCTTTCTTT. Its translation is CASSIFGLGGTEAFF.

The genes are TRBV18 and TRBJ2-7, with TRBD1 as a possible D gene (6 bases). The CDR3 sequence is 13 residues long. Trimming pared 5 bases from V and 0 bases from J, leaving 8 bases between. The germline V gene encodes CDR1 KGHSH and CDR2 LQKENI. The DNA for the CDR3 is TGTGCCAGCTCAGGACAGAGCTCCTACGAGCAGTACGTC. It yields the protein CASSGQSSYEQYV.

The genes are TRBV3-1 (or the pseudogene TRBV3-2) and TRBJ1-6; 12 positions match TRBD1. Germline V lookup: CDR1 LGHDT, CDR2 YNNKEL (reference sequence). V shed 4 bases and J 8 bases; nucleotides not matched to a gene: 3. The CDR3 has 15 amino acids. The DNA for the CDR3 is TGTGCCAGCAGCCCTGGGACAGGGGGCTATTCACCCCTCCACTTT. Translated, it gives CASSPGTGGYSPLHF.

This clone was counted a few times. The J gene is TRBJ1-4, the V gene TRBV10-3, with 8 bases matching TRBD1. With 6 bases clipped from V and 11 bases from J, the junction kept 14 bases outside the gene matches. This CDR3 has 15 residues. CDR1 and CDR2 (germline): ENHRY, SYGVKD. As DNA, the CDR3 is TGTGCCATCAGCGACACCGACAGGGGCCAAGGTAAACTGTTTTTT. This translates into CAISDTDRGQGKLFF.

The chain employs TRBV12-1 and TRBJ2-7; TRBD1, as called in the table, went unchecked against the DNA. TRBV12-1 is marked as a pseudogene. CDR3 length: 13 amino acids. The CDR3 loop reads CASSYGTGYEQYF. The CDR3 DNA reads TGTGCCAGCAGCTACGGGACAGGCTACGAGCAGTACTTC.